The 31 T cell receptor beta chains below were found in one sample sequenced in a study of a mutant IDH1 vaccine in newly diagnosed glioma. Antigen specificity for these receptors is unknown. Specified time point: week 11, during vaccination. Every single dose of the vaccine, 300 ug of mutant IDH1 20-mer peptide, came with topical imiquimod. This table comes from immunoSEQ multiplex PCR, and its TCRdb copy is limited to in-frame clones, with some not included. This repertoire shows 110,000 or so clones, roughly 90% found once; its top ten account for around 0.61%. The source material was PBMCs, sampled from a glioma patient whose treatment included an IDH1 peptide vaccine. The receptor source for this set is a woman aged 45 to 65 with glioma.

The chain uses TRBV28 and TRBJ2-1; 8 nucleotides line up with TRBD1. Losses at the gene ends were 5 bases for V and 0 bases for J; bases not matched to a gene: 6. The CDR3 extends over 16 amino acids. Germline CDR1 and CDR2: MDHEN and SYDVKM. The CDR3 bases are TGTGCCAGCAGTCCCCAAGGACAGGGCTCCTACAATGAGCAGTTCTTC. Its protein product is CASSPQGQGSYNEQFF.

The V and J genes are TRBV29-1 and TRBJ1-2; D is unclear. This CDR3 has 13 amino acids. The V and J ends lost 4 bases and 5 bases respectively, with 14 bases between them. Germline V gives CDR1 SQVTM, CDR2 ANQGSEA. This CDR3 reads CSVGRQDLYGYTF. For the CDR3, the DNA is TGCAGCGTTGGGCGGCAGGACCTATATGGCTACACCTTC.

The chain links TRBV10-3 to TRBJ2-1; 7 positions agree with TRBD2. This CDR3 is built from 16 residues. Germline V lookup: CDR1 ENHRY, CDR2 SYGVKD. V shed 0 bases and J 6 bases; nucleotides not matched to a gene: 8. In DNA, the CDR3 is TGTGCCATCAGTGAGTCGACCGGGGGGTCGTCCAATGAGCAGTTCTTC. This codes for CAISESTGGSSNEQFF.

The V and J genes are TRBV4-1 and TRBJ2-1; D unresolved. The CDR3 totals 15 residues. V was trimmed by 7 bases and J by 7 bases, leaving 20 bases between them. Germline V gene lookup returns CDR1 MGHRA and CDR2 YSYEKL. Here the CDR3 reads CASTIGQGIGNEQFF. The DNA for the CDR3 is TGCGCCAGCACCATCGGCCAAGGGATTGGTAATGAGCAGTTCTTC.

CDR3 in amino acids: CASKQGMHTEAFF. The CDR3 coding sequence is TGTGCCAGCAAACAGGGTATGCACACTGAAGCTTTCTTT. The chain combines TRBV6-5 with TRBJ1-1; TRBD1 might be the D (6 bases). The germline V gene has CDR1 MNHEY and CDR2 SVGAGI. Trimming removed 7 bases at V and 3 bases at J, with 12 bases between. CDR3 length: 13 amino acids.

V is TRBV30 and J is TRBJ1-6; D remains unclear. The ends were cut back, 1 base at V and 10 bases at J, with 14 bases in the middle. The V gene's germline CDR1 is GTSNPN and CDR2 SVGIG (reference sequence). The CDR3 is 14 amino acids. The CDR3 loop is CAWSGWLLRSPLHF. Here the CDR3 DNA reads TGTGCCTGGAGTGGGTGGCTCCTTAGATCACCCCTCCACTTT.

This clone was recorded only once. The chain has TRBV7-9 and TRBJ2-6, with 11 bases fitting TRBD1. The CDR3 has 17 residues. Germline trimming cut 1 base from V and 3 bases from J; bases unmatched to any gene: 2. Looked up from germline, CDR1 is SEHNR and CDR2 is FQNEAQ (reference sequence). The CDR3 nucleotides read TGTGCCAGCAGCTTAGGGACAGGGGGCGGTGGGGCCAACGTCCTGACTTTC. As protein: CASSLGTGGGGANVLTF.

The J gene is TRBJ2-7, the V gene TRBV18, with 7 bases that match TRBD1. Trimming at V came to 0 bases and at J to 3 bases, leaving 11 bases not matched to a gene. Germline CDR1 reads KGHSH; CDR2 reads LQKENI. The CDR3 runs 17 residues. Written as DNA, the CDR3 is TGTGCCAGCTCACCACCCAACTTGGACAGGATCAGCTACGAGCAGTACTTC. Amino acid sequence: CASSPPNLDRISYEQYF.

The V and J genes are TRBV30 and TRBJ2-5; the match to TRBD2 covers 8 bases. The ends lost 1 base at V and 6 bases at J; junction bases unmatched: 4. Germline V CDR1 and CDR2: GTSNPN, SVGIG (reference sequence). The CDR3 is 13 residues long. Here the CDR3 reads CAWSAGRGKTQYF. DNA for the CDR3: TGTGCCTGGAGTGCCGGGAGGGGGAAGACCCAGTACTTC.

The genes are TRBV30 and TRBJ1-1; D is unclear. The CDR3 totals 13 residues. Germline assignment: CDR1 GTSNPN and CDR2 SVGIG (reference sequence). The V end was cut by 2 bases, the J end by 0 bases, with 7 bases between. The CDR3 region has the DNA TGTGCCTGGAGTACCAGTTTGAACACTGAAGCTTTCTTT. Residues: CAWSTSLNTEAFF.

The chain links TRBV9 to TRBJ2-3, with D perhaps matching TRBD2 (5 bases). The CDR3 runs 17 residues. V shed 0 bases and J shed 0 bases, with 14 bases lying between them. Germline CDR1 reads SGDLS; CDR2 reads YYNGEE. CDR3 in DNA: TGTGCCAGCAGCGTAGAAGACTATTCCTCTAGCACAGATACGCAGTATTTT. It encodes CASSVEDYSSSTDTQYF.

V usage is TRBV6-6 and J usage is TRBJ1-4; the match to TRBD1 covers 7 bases. Trimming at V came to 1 base and at J to 5 bases, leaving 4 bases not matched to a gene. The CDR3 length is 15 residues. Germline values: CDR1 MNHNY, CDR2 SVGAGI (reference sequence). CDR3 region: CASSYLGQRNEKLFF. Written as DNA, the CDR3 is TGTGCCAGCAGTTACTTGGGACAGAGAAATGAAAAACTGTTTTTT.

The chain combines TRBV11-2 with TRBJ1-3, with D unresolved. This CDR3 is built from 13 residues. V was cut by 5 bases and J by 3 bases, with 8 bases left in between. CDR1 and CDR2 from the germline V gene are SGHAT and FQNNGV. Written as DNA, the CDR3 is TGTGCCAGCAGCGCCCCCTTTGGAAACACCATATATTTT. This codes for CASSAPFGNTIYF.

The chain employs TRBV6-7 and TRBJ1-2; D is undetermined. TRBV6-7 is assigned to the ORF class and has an uncertain function. The CDR3 has 9 residues. Trimming took 10 bases from V and 4 from J, leaving 4 bases between them. CDR3 region: CANSYGYTF. The CDR3 DNA sequence: TGTGCCAACTCCTATGGCTACACCTTC.

This chain connects TRBV9 to TRBJ1-2; no reliable D call. CDR3 size: 17 residues. Germline V lookup: CDR1 SGDLS, CDR2 YYNGEE. V lost 4 bases to trimming and J lost 0 bases, with 19 bases between them. The CDR3 DNA sequence: TGTGCCAGCAGCCCCCGAGTGTTGAAGACCCCTAACTATGGCTACACCTTC. Protein: CASSPRVLKTPNYGYTF.

The chain has TRBV2 and TRBJ2-5; 13 nucleotides line up with TRBD2. With 1 base clipped from V and 4 bases from J, the junction kept 6 bases outside the gene matches. The CDR3 is 17 residues long. CDR1 is SNHLY and CDR2 is FYNNEI in the germline V gene. The CDR3 DNA is TGTGCCAGCAGTGAAGACGGACTAGCGGGAGTCTTAGAGACCCAGTACTTC. It translates to CASSEDGLAGVLETQYF.

The V gene is TRBV6-1, the J gene TRBJ2-4; 8 bases map to TRBD1. This CDR3 is built from 14 residues. V was clipped by 6 bases and J by 6 bases; unmatched bases: 7. Per the germline V gene, CDR1 is MNHNS and CDR2 is SASEGT. The chain's CDR3 is CASRRLGQVNIQYF. The CDR3 region has the DNA TGTGCCAGCAGGAGGTTGGGACAGGTAAACATTCAGTACTTC.

On this clone: Other DNA sequences in the sample encode the same CDR3. The J gene is TRBJ2-7, the V gene TRBV18; D is uncertain. CDR3 size: 12 residues. With 2 bases removed from V and 3 bases from J, the gap between germline ends came to 5 bases. Germline V gene data show CDR1 as KGHSH and CDR2 as LQKENI. CDR3 in amino acids: CASSPTLYEQYF. In nucleotides, the CDR3 is TGTGCCAGCTCACCAACCCTCTACGAGCAGTACTTC.

The chain combines TRBV18 with TRBJ2-1; tentatively, D is TRBD1 (5 bases). Germline-derived CDR1 and CDR2 are KGHSH and LQKENI. The ends were cut back, 3 bases at V and 3 bases at J, with 18 bases in the middle. There are 17 residues in the CDR3. This CDR3 is CASSPPPHRPGYNEQFF. CDR3 in DNA: TGTGCCAGCTCACCGCCTCCCCACAGGCCTGGCTACAATGAGCAGTTCTTC.

The chain links TRBV7-9 to TRBJ2-1, with 13 bases aligning to TRBD2. The CDR3 has 18 residues. V dropped 2 bases and J dropped 0; count of bases not matched to a gene: 4. Germline lookup yields CDR1 SEHNR and CDR2 FQNEAQ (reference sequence). The CDR3 protein is CASSLRLAGGTSYNEQFF. The CDR3, as DNA: TGTGCCAGCAGCTTAAGACTAGCGGGAGGAACCTCCTACAATGAGCAGTTCTTC. The whole variable domain, remainder taken from reference TRBV7-9 and TRBJ2-1, is DTGVSQNPRHKITKRGQNVTFRCDPISEHNRLYWYRQTLGQGPEFLTYFQNEAQLEKSRLLSDRFSAERPKGSFSTLEIQRTEQGDSAMYLCASSLRLAGGTSYNEQFFGPGTRLTVL.

The chain employs TRBV5-1 and TRBJ2-7; possible D gene TRBD1, 6 bases. The CDR3 loop spans 15 amino acids. V was pared by 3 bases and J by 0 bases, with 13 bases between. Germline-derived CDR1 and CDR2 are SGHRS and YFSETQ. The DNA for the CDR3 is TGCGCCAGCAGCTACTCACAGGGCCACTCCTACGAGCAGTACTTC. It codes for CASSYSQGHSYEQYF.

This clone was observed a few times. V gene TRBV7-9 combines with J gene TRBJ1-2; no clear D gene. The CDR3 sequence is 15 residues long. V lost 7 bases, J lost 3 bases, and 18 bases lay in between. Germline V gives CDR1 SEHNR, CDR2 FQNEAQ (reference sequence). The CDR3 loop is CASTPSDPDYYGYTF. The CDR3 DNA reads TGTGCCAGCACCCCTAGCGACCCAGATTACTATGGCTACACCTTC. The variable domain in full, completed from reference TRBV7-9 and TRBJ1-2, reads DTGVSQNPRHKITKRGQNVTFRCDPISEHNRLYWYRQTLGQGPEFLTYFQNEAQLEKSRLLSDRFSAERPKGSFSTLEIQRTEQGDSAMYLCASTPSDPDYYGYTFGSGTRLTVV.

This chain links TRBV5-1 with TRBJ2-7; 9 bases fit TRBD1. This CDR3 is 14 amino acids long. V lost 5 bases and J lost 4; bases outside the gene matches: 7. Germline V gene sequence: CDR1 SGHRS, CDR2 YFSETQ. The CDR3 loop reads CASRLDRGEYEQYF. In nucleotides, the CDR3 is TGCGCCAGCAGGCTGGACAGGGGCGAGTACGAGCAGTACTTC.

V is TRBV6-5 and J is TRBJ1-1; D may be TRBD1 (6 bases). CDR1 MNHEY and CDR2 SVGAGI come from the germline V gene. The CDR3 consists of 13 residues. Trimming stripped 6 bases from V and 6 bases from J, with 14 bases between. CDR3 amino acids: CASRFNRVAEAFF. Written as DNA, the CDR3 is TGTGCCAGCAGATTCAACAGGGTAGCTGAAGCTTTCTTT.

The chain is built from TRBV19 and TRBJ1-1; D gene unclear. CDR1 and CDR2 from the germline V gene are LNHDA and SQIVND (reference sequence). This CDR3 spans 14 amino acids. V dropped 3 bases and J dropped 1 base, with 9 bases sitting between them. The CDR3, as DNA: TGTGCCAGTAGTATCTCGCACCCGAACACTGAAGCTTTCTTT. Encoded protein: CASSISHPNTEAFF.

The chain carries TRBV7-6 and TRBJ2-5; possibly TRBD1 or TRBD2 for D (6 bases each). This CDR3 contains 14 residues. Germline values: CDR1 SGHVS, CDR2 FNYEAQ. Trimming took 1 base from V and 5 from J, leaving 11 bases between them. The CDR3 nucleotides read TGTGCCAGCAGCTTAGGAGGGGGGAGTGAGACCCAGTACTTC. The encoded protein is CASSLGGGSETQYF.

This clone was seen only a few times. The chain is built from TRBV6-5 and TRBJ2-7; 9 bases line up with TRBD1. CDR1 and CDR2 (germline): MNHEY, SVGAGI. CDR3 size: 14 residues. With 5 bases clipped from V and 7 bases from J, the junction kept 9 bases outside the gene matches. CDR3 region: CASSKRDRVSEQYF. The CDR3 nucleotides read TGTGCCAGCAGTAAACGGGACAGGGTCTCGGAGCAGTACTTC.

The V and J genes are TRBV11-1 and TRBJ1-2; a weak D match, TRBD1 (6 bases). Trimming left V 3 bases short and J 2 bases short, with 7 bases between. The CDR3 length is 13 residues. The germline gives CDR1 SGHAT, CDR2 FQDESV (reference sequence). DNA for the CDR3: TGTGCCAGCAGCTTTGGACAGAACTATGGCTACACCTTC. Translating it yields CASSFGQNYGYTF. Together with reference TRBV11-1 and TRBJ1-2, the CDR3 gives the full variable domain: EAEVAQSPRYKITEKSQAVAFWCDPISGHATLYWYRQILGQGPELLVQFQDESVVDDSQLPKDRFSAERLKGVDSTLKIQPAELGDSAMYLCASSFGQNYGYTFGSGTRLTVV.

The chain recombines TRBV5-1 with TRBJ2-3; D uncertain. Germline V gene lookup returns CDR1 SGHRS and CDR2 YFSETQ. The V and J ends lost 0 bases and 3 bases respectively, with 17 bases between them. The CDR3 has 17 residues. The CDR3 nucleotides are TGCGCCAGCAGCTTGGCCCATCTCACACGCGGTACAGATACGCAGTATTTT. It is translated as CASSLAHLTRGTDTQYF.

The chain employs TRBV4-2 and TRBJ2-2; tentative D call: TRBD2 (5 bases). With 1 base removed from V and 5 bases from J, the gap between germline ends came to 5 bases. The germline gives CDR1 LGHNA, CDR2 YNFKEQ. The CDR3 runs to 13 residues. The CDR3 reads CASSQGLTGELFF. Written as DNA, the CDR3 is TGTGCCAGCAGCCAAGGACTAACCGGGGAGCTGTTTTTT.

A note on this clone: The junction shows a germline mismatch at one end, possibly a read error. V is TRBV7-7 and J is TRBJ2-2; perhaps TRBD1 as D (6 bases). Per germline, CDR1 SSHAT and CDR2 FNYEAQ (reference sequence). This CDR3 spans 13 amino acids. CDR3 sequence reads: CASSSTGIGELFF. CDR3 in DNA: TGTGCTAGCAGTTCCACAGGGATCGGGGAGCTGTTTTTT. Drawing the rest from reference TRBV7-7 and TRBJ2-2, the complete variable domain is GAGVSQSPRYKVTKRGQDVTLRCDPISSHATLYWYQQALGQGPEFLTYFNYEAQPDKSGLPSDRFSAERPEGSISTLTIQRTEQRDSAMYRCASSSTGIGELFFGEGSRLTVL.